This TCR beta chain was recovered during a study of control samples from healthy donors and cancer patients. This table comes from immunoSEQ multiplex PCR, and its TCRdb copy is limited to in-frame clones, with some not included. The sample holds over 150,000 clones, around 90% seen once. CDR3 length: 13 amino acids. Germline V gene sequence: CDR1 SGHNT, CDR2 YENEEA. Trimming pared 5 bases from V and 0 bases from J, leaving 5 bases between. This TCR derives from a woman aged 40 to 49 in good health. The rearrangement links TRBV11-3 to TRBJ1-3; the D is unclear. Sequenced material: blood. The CDR3 coding sequence is TGTGCCAGCAGCACCGGCTCTGGAAACACCATATATTTT. This codes for CASSTGSGNTIYF.